This entry is about one T cell receptor beta chain. These data belong to a study of blood T cell repertoires in COVID-19. Study summary: Researchers got acute and convalescent COVID-19 samples from the United States, Italy and Spain. Sources were T cells, B-cell-depleted T cells, or PBMCs; the material itself was cDNA or gDNA.

As processed by the authors: Reference gene primers were amplified, and this amplification served to estimate nucleated cell counts. Libraries were prepared by immunoSEQ multiplex PCR; TCRdb keeps only in-frame clonotypes and omits some of them. Clone size and the V and J calls come from that table; the DNA yielded D and trimming. This table has approximately 150,000 clones, around 82% appearing once. The ends lost 5 bases at V and 7 bases at J; junction bases unmatched: 8. The germline V gene encodes CDR1 KGHSH and CDR2 LQKENI. The CDR3 runs to 14 residues. This TCR came from a man in his 70s with active or convalescent COVID-19. This chain joins TRBV18 and TRBJ1-1, with 9 bases fitting TRBD1. The sample taken for sequencing was peripheral blood. CDR3 residues: CASSAGTGKGEAFF. The CDR3 region has the DNA TGTGCCAGCTCAGCCGGGACAGGGAAGGGTGAAGCTTTCTTT.